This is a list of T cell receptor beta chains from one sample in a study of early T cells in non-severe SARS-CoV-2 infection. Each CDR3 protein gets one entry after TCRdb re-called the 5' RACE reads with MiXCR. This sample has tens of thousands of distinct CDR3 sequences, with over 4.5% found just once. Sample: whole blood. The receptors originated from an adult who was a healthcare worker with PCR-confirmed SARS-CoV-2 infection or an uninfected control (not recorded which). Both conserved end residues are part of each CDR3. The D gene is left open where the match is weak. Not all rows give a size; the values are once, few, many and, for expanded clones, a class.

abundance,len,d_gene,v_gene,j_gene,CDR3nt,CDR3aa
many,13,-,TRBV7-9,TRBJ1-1,TGTGCCAGCAGCTTAACAGGGTTAACTGAAGCTTTCTTT,CASSLTGLTEAFF
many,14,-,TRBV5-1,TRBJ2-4,TGCGCCAGCAGCTTGTATGTACAGAAAAACATTCAGTACTTC,CASSLYVQKNIQYF
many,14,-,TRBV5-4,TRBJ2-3,TGTGCCAGCAGCTTGGGACTAGATGCAGATACGCAGTATTTT,CASSLGLDADTQYF
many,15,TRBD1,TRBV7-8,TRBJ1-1,TGTGCCAGCAGCCCCTCGGGACAGGTGAACACTGAAGCTTTCTTT,CASSPSGQVNTEAFF
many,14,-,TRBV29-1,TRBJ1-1,TGCAGCGTTGTCAGCTTGGGGGTGGGCACTGAAGCTTTCTTT,CSVVSLGVGTEAFF
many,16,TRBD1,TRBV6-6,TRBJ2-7,TGTGCCAGCAGTCGACAGTCCGGGACAGGGAGCTACGAGCAGTACTTC,CASSRQSGTGSYEQYF
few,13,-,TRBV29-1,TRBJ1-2,TGCAGCGTTGAGGGCTGGCAGGGAGGAGGCTACACCTTC,CSVEGWQGGGYTF
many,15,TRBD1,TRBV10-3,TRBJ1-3,TGTGCCATCAGTGCGGGACAGGGTGCTGGAAACACCATATATTTT,CAISAGQGAGNTIYF
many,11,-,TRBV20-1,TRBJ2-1,TGCAGTGCTAGAGATGACGATGAGCAGTTCTTC,CSARDDDEQFF
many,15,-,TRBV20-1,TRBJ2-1,TGCAGTGCTCCGGCAGGACTATCTATCTACAATGAGCAGTTCTTC,CSAPAGLSIYNEQFF
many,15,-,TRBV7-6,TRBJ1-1,TGTGCCAGCAGCTTTATCCCGGGTCCTAACACTGAAGCTTTCTTT,CASSFIPGPNTEAFF
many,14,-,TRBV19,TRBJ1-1,TGTGCCAGTAGTATGCGGACAGCCAACACTGAAGCTTTCTTT,CASSMRTANTEAFF
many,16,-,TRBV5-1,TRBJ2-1,TGCGCCAGCAACTTGGCGCCGAAGGATGGGAACAATGAGCAGTTCTTC,CASNLAPKDGNNEQFF
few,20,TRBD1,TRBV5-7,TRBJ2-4,TGTGCCAGCAGCTTGGCCCTTCGGACAGGGAAAACCCTAGCCAAAAACATTCAGTACTTC,CASSLALRTGKTLAKNIQYF
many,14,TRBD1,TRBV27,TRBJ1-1,TGTGCCAGCAGCGTCGGGACAGGGGGCGCTGAAGCTTTCTTT,CASSVGTGGAEAFF
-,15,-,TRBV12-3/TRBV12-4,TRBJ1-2,TGTGCCAGCAGTTTAGGGGGATATAACCTCTATGGCTACACCTTC,CASSLGGYNLYGYTF
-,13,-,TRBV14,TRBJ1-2,TGTGCCAGCAGCCAAGAAGGAGGGTATGGCTACACCTTC,CASSQEGGYGYTF
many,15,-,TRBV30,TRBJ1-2,TGTGCCTGGAGTGTACCAGGAGCGGCTGCGTATGGCTACACCTTC,CAWSVPGAAAYGYTF
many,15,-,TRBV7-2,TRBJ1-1,TGTGCCAGCAGCCCCCACGGGGGTATGAACACTGAAGCTTTCTTT,CASSPHGGMNTEAFF
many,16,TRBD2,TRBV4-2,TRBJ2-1,TGTGCCAGCAGCCAAGAGATAGCGGGAGGGGATAATGAGCAGTTCTTC,CASSQEIAGGDNEQFF
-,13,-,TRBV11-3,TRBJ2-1,TGTGCCAGCAGCTTAACGGTGTGGAATGAGCAGTTCTTC,CASSLTVWNEQFF
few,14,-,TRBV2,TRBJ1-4,TGTGCCAGCAGTGAACATGAGTCCAGTGAAAAACTGTTTTTT,CASSEHESSEKLFF
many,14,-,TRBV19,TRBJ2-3,TGTGCCAGTAGCCAGAAATCTAGCACAGATACGCAGTATTTT,CASSQKSSTDTQYF
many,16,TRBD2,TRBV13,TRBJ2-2,TGTGCCAGCAGCCTCTTAGCGGGAGGGTATACCGGGGAGCTGTTTTTT,CASSLLAGGYTGELFF
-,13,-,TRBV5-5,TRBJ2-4,TGTGCCAGCAGCTTTCTGGAACGGAACATTCAGTACTTC,CASSFLERNIQYF
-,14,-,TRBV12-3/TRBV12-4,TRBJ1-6,TGTGCCAGCAGTCCGAGTACAGGGAATTCACCCCTCCACTTT,CASSPSTGNSPLHF
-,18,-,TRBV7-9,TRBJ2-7,TGTGCCAGCAGCTTAGCGCAGGGGACCACTCTTGCTACCTACGAGCAGTACTTC,CASSLAQGTTLATYEQYF
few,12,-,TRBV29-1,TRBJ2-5,TGCAGCGTTGGGAAAGACCAAGAGACCCAGTACTTC,CSVGKDQETQYF
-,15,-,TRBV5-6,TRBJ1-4,TGTGCCAGCAGCCACCGGACAGCCCCTAATGAAAAACTGTTTTTT,CASSHRTAPNEKLFF
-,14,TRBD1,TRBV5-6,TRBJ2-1,TGTGCCAGCAGCTTGTACGGGACAGCCAATGAGCAGTTCTTC,CASSLYGTANEQFF
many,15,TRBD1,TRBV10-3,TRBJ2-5,TGTGCCATCAGTCGAGTCGGGACAGGGCAAGAGACCCAGTACTTC,CAISRVGTGQETQYF
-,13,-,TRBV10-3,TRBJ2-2,TGTGCCATCAGTGAGTCGAGGCCCGGGGAGCTGTTTTTT,CAISESRPGELFF
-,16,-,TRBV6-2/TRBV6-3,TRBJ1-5,TGTGCCAGCACCAAGGAGTCAGTCGGTGGCAATCAGCCCCAGCATTTT,CASTKESVGGNQPQHF
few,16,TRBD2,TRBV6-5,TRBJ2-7,TGTGCCAGCAGTTTCCGGACTAGCGGGATTGTGGACGAGCAGTACTTC,CASSFRTSGIVDEQYF
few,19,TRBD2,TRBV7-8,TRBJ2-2,TGTGCCAGCAGCTTAAGGAGGACTAGCGGGAGTCGGGGCACCGGGGAGCTGTTTTTT,CASSLRRTSGSRGTGELFF
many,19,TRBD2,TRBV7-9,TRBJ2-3,TGTGCCAGCAGCTCGACAGGAACGTGGCGGGAGGGCCTTACAGATACGCAGTATTTT,CASSSTGTWREGLTDTQYF
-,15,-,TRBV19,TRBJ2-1,TGTGCCAGTAGTATTAGCCAGGGGCCCTACAATGAGCAGTTCTTC,CASSISQGPYNEQFF
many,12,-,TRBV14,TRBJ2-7,TGTGCCAGCAGCCGAAAAGGTGACGAGCAGTACTTC,CASSRKGDEQYF
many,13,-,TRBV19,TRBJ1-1,TGTGCCAGTAGTATCGGGGATAGAACTGAAGCTTTCTTT,CASSIGDRTEAFF
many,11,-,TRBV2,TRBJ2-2,TGTGCCAGCACCCTTACCGGGGAGCTGTTTTTT,CASTLTGELFF
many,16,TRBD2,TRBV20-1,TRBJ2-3,TGCAGTGCGACGGGACTAGCGGGAGGTCGGACAGATACGCAGTATTTT,CSATGLAGGRTDTQYF
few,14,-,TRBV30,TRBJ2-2,TGTGCCTGGAGTGGACAGAGGAACACCGGGGAGCTGTTTTTT,CAWSGQRNTGELFF
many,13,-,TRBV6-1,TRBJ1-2,TGTGCCAGCAGTTGGGCAGCTAACTATGGCTACACCTTC,CASSWAANYGYTF
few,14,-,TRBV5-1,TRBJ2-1,TGCGCCACCAGCGAAGCCGGTTCCTACAATGAGCAGTTCTTC,CATSEAGSYNEQFF
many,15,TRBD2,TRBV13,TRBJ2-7,TGTGCCAGCAGCCCGTCCGGGAGCGGGAGGTACGAGCAGTACTTC,CASSPSGSGRYEQYF
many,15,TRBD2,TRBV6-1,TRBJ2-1,TGTGCCAGCAGCTTGGGACTAGTTTTCAACAATGAGCAGTTCTTC,CASSLGLVFNNEQFF
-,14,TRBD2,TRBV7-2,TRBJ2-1,TGTGCCAGCAGCCCCCCCGGACTAGGAAATGAGCAGTTCTTC,CASSPPGLGNEQFF
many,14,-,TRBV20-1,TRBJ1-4,TGCAGTGCCCAAGCGGGGGGCGCCGGTGAAAAACTGTTTTTT,CSAQAGGAGEKLFF
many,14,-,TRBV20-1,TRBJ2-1,TGCAGTGCAGAAGACGGGACCTCATACAATGAGCAGTTCTTC,CSAEDGTSYNEQFF
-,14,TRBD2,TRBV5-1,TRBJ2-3,TGCGCCAGCAGCTCTAGCGGGGGGCCTGATACGCAGTATTTT,CASSSSGGPDTQYF
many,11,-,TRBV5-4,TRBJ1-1,TGTGCCAGCAGCCGGAACACTGAAGCTTTCTTT,CASSRNTEAFF
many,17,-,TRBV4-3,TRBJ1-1,TGCGCCAGCAGCCAGGACAGCATTGAGGGAACCTACACTGAAGCTTTCTTT,CASSQDSIEGTYTEAFF
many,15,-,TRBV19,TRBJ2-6,TGTGCCAGTAGTCAAAGACCAGGTTTAATAAGCGTCCTGACTTTC,CASSQRPGLISVLTF
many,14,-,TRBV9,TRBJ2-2,TGTGCCAGCAGCGTAGACTCAGGGGCCGGGGAGCTGTTTTTT,CASSVDSGAGELFF
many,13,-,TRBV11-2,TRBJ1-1,TGTGCCAGCAGCTTACAGGGGTTCGGAGGAGCTTTCTTT,CASSLQGFGGAFF
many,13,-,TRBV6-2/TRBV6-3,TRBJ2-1,TGTGCCAGCAGTCGGAGTCTCTACAATGAGCAGTTCTTC,CASSRSLYNEQFF
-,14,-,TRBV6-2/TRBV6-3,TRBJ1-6,TGTGCCAGCAGCAAGGACACCAATAATTCACCCCTCCACTTT,CASSKDTNNSPLHF
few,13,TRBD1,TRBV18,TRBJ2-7,TGTGCCAGCTCACCTGGACAGGGCCACGAGCAGTACTTC,CASSPGQGHEQYF
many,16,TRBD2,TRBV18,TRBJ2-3,TGTGCCAGCTCACCGGTTAGCGGGTTGTCCACAGATACGCAGTATTTT,CASSPVSGLSTDTQYF